These 21 T cell receptor beta chains came from one sample sequenced in a study of cytomegalovirus exposure and HLA in healthy donors. The PCR was carried out with 60 Vbeta primers and 13 Jbeta primers. Generated by immunoSEQ multiplex PCR, the TCRdb table keeps only in-frame clones and is missing some. Here the sample spans approximately 150,000 clones, 60% to 85% being singletons. Sample: PBMCs. These receptors were taken from a woman aged 40-49 years in good health and CMV-seropositive.

The chain has TRBV4-2 and TRBJ2-1, with D possibly being TRBD2 (6 bases). Looked up from germline, CDR1 is LGHNA and CDR2 is YNFKEQ. Trimming shortened V by 0 bases and J by 3 bases, and 21 bases separated the two germline ends. The CDR3 has 19 residues. The CDR3 bases are TGTGCCAGCAGCCAAGATGTGGGGCTTAGTTTAGCGGACTACAATGAGCAGTTCTTC. It yields the protein CASSQDVGLSLADYNEQFF.

For this clone: The conserved final phenylalanine or tryptophan is absent from the CDR3, which likely points to a read error. Because the CDR3's place on the DNA is in doubt, the DNA is left out and the CDR3 is given as listed by TCRdb. The V call is TRBV6-1, the J call TRBJ2-3; the table's D call, TRBD2, was not checked against the DNA. Per the germline V gene, CDR1 is MNHNS and CDR2 is SASEGT. Ends included, the CDR3 has 13 residues. The chain's CDR3 is CASSEVPSGGQVV.

This clone was observed a single time. This rearrangement joins TRBV5-1 to TRBJ2-7; TRBD2 is a possible D gene (5 bases). The CDR3 is made up of 16 amino acids. Germline loops: CDR1 SGHRS, CDR2 YFSETQ. Trimming removed 4 bases from V and 2 bases from J, with 19 bases in between. The CDR3, as DNA: TGCGCCAGCAGCCAGCAGTGGACTGACGGAACCTACGAGCAGTACTTC. Translated, it gives CASSQQWTDGTYEQYF.

The chain links TRBV5-1 to TRBJ1-5; possibly TRBD1 for D (6 bases). The V gene lost 1 base and the J gene lost 7 bases, with 12 bases spanning the gap. The CDR3 is 14 residues long. Germline CDR1 is SGHRS and CDR2 is YFSETQ. CDR3 loop: CASSLTAGVQPQHF. CDR3 coding DNA: TGCGCCAGCAGCTTGACTGCAGGGGTACAGCCCCAGCATTTT.

The chain recombines TRBV11-2 with TRBJ2-7; 10 positions agree with TRBD2. Trimming took 5 bases from V and 5 from J; bases not matched to a gene: 12. Germline lookup yields CDR1 SGHAT and CDR2 FQNNGV. The length of the CDR3 is 16 residues. The CDR3 sequence is CASSMSLAGVSHEQYF. CDR3 sequence (DNA): TGTGCCAGCAGCATGTCTCTAGCGGGGGTTTCCCACGAGCAGTACTTC.

The chain combines TRBV6-5 with TRBJ1-1; possibly TRBD1 for D (6 bases). CDR1 and CDR2 (germline): MNHEY, SVGAGI. V lost 2 bases, J lost 0 bases, and 13 bases lay in between. The CDR3 extends over 16 amino acids. The CDR3 here is CASSYGGGGLNTEAFF. The CDR3 DNA is TGTGCCAGCAGTTACGGGGGGGGCGGGTTGAACACTGAAGCTTTCTTT.

This sequence joins TRBV7-9 and TRBJ2-3; 11 nucleotides agree with TRBD2. With 4 bases clipped from V and 0 bases from J, the junction kept 3 bases outside the gene matches. The germline gives CDR1 SEHNR, CDR2 FQNEAQ (reference sequence). This CDR3 is 16 amino acids long. The CDR3 spells CASSSSGGPSTDTQYF. CDR3 nucleotide sequence: TGTGCCAGCAGCTCTAGCGGGGGGCCAAGCACAGATACGCAGTATTTT.

A word on this clone: One end of the junction varies from germline; a read error may be responsible. J is TRBJ1-1 and V is TRBV7-9, with 11 bases fitting TRBD1. This CDR3 region has 15 residues. CDR1 SEHNR and CDR2 FQNEAQ come from the germline V gene (reference sequence). CDR3 coding DNA: TGTTCCAGCAGCCCGGCGGGACAGGGGGGCACTGAAGCTTTCTTT. It codes for CSSSPAGQGGTEAFF.

The chain has TRBV28 and TRBJ1-1; TRBD1 matches at 9 bases. The V gene end was trimmed by 8 bases and the J gene end by 2 bases; junction bases not matched to a gene: 3. CDR3 length equals 13 residues. Germline-derived CDR1 and CDR2 are MDHEN and SYDVKM. The CDR3: CASLDRGNTEAFF. CDR3 DNA sequence: TGTGCCAGCCTGGACAGGGGAAACACTGAAGCTTTCTTT. Variable domain in full (rest from reference TRBV28 and TRBJ1-1): DVKVTQSSRYLVKRTGEKVFLECVQDMDHENMFWYRQDPGLGLRLIYFSYDVKMKEKGDIPEGYSVSREKKERFSLILESASTNQTSMYLCASLDRGNTEAFFGQGTRLTVV.

The chain carries TRBV5-4 and TRBJ2-2; D uncertain. This CDR3 spans 15 amino acids. Trimming removed 0 bases at V and 1 base at J, with 7 bases between. From germline, CDR1 is SGHNT and CDR2 YYREEE (reference sequence). The CDR3 sequence is CASSLGSKNTGELFF. Here the CDR3 DNA reads TGTGCCAGCAGCTTGGGCAGTAAGAACACCGGGGAGCTGTTTTTT.

The chain uses TRBV18 and TRBJ1-4; D is unresolved. The CDR3 length is 17 residues. The V gene lost 6 bases and the J gene lost 5 bases, with 22 bases spanning the gap. Per the germline V gene, CDR1 is KGHSH and CDR2 is LQKENI. The CDR3 protein is CASSWVPAAVGNEKLFF. The CDR3 nucleotides are TGTGCCAGCTCCTGGGTGCCGGCCGCGGTCGGCAATGAAAAACTGTTTTTT.

This rearrangement joins TRBV5-4 to TRBJ2-2, with TRBD1 matching over 8 bases. There are 15 residues in the CDR3. V gave up 5 bases and J gave up 3 bases; unmatched junction bases: 6. CDR1 is SGHNT, CDR2 YYREEE, per germline (reference sequence). The CDR3 nucleotides are TGTGCCAGCAGTTCCGGGACAGGCTACACCGGGGAGCTGTTTTTT. Its protein product is CASSSGTGYTGELFF.

Only a few counts were recorded for this clone. This chain links TRBV19 with TRBJ2-7; 8 bases align to TRBD2. The CDR3 is 15 amino acids. The V gene's germline CDR1 is LNHDA and CDR2 SQIVND (reference sequence). With V trimmed by 8 bases and J by 3 bases, 12 bases remained unmatched. The CDR3 is CASSDGGLAYYEQYF. The CDR3 DNA reads TGTGCCAGTTCTGATGGAGGACTAGCTTACTACGAGCAGTACTTC.

This clone was detected a few times. The rearrangement joins TRBV19 to TRBJ1-2; 9 bases line up with TRBD1. This CDR3 comprises 12 residues. Looked up from germline, CDR1 is LNHDA and CDR2 is SQIVND (reference sequence). With V trimmed by 10 bases and J by 5 bases, 5 bases remained unmatched. CDR3 region: CATGQGTYGYTF. CDR3 bases: TGTGCCACAGGACAGGGGACTTATGGCTACACCTTC.

This chain connects TRBV12-5 to TRBJ1-1; D unresolved. The CDR3 spans 14 residues. Per germline, CDR1 LGHNT and CDR2 FRNRAP. Trimming shortened V by 2 bases and J by 0 bases, and 7 bases separated the two germline ends. In DNA, the CDR3 is TGTGCTAGTGGTTTGCGACACCTGAACACTGAAGCTTTCTTT. Translated: CASGLRHLNTEAFF.

The gene calls are TRBV10-3 and TRBJ2-1; D gene uncertain. CDR3 length: 19 residues. CDR1 is ENHRY and CDR2 is SYGVKD in the germline V gene. V lost 4 bases to trimming and J lost 7 bases, with 29 bases between them. CDR3 amino acids: CAISGTDTLGLFAWNEQFF. The CDR3 nucleotides are TGTGCCATCAGTGGCACCGATACATTGGGCCTCTTTGCCTGGAATGAGCAGTTCTTC.

The chain employs TRBV5-1 and TRBJ2-3; D is undetermined. V dropped 3 bases and J dropped 0 bases, with 14 bases sitting between them. Germline V gene sequence: CDR1 SGHRS, CDR2 YFSETQ. The CDR3 spans 16 residues. The CDR3 sequence is CASSSAGKTSTDTQYF. CDR3 coding DNA: TGCGCCAGCAGCTCCGCAGGTAAAACTAGCACAGATACGCAGTATTTT. The variable domain in full, with the rest retrieved from reference TRBV5-1 and TRBJ2-3, is KAGVTQTPRYLIKTRGQQVTLSCSPISGHRSVSWYQQTPGQGLQFLFEYFSETQRNKGNFPGRFSGRQFSNSRSEMNVSTLELGDSALYLCASSSAGKTSTDTQYFGPGTRLTVL.

The V gene is TRBV10-3, the J gene TRBJ2-7, with 10 bases aligning to TRBD2. Germline loops: CDR1 ENHRY, CDR2 SYGVKD. The J segment lost 0 bases and the V segment lost 6 bases, leaving 5 bases of the junction unmatched. This CDR3 has 15 amino acids. The CDR3 sequence is CAIRASSGSSYEQYF. The DNA of the CDR3 is TGTGCCATCAGGGCATCTAGCGGGAGCTCCTACGAGCAGTACTTC.

This rearrangement joins TRBV4-2 to TRBJ2-2; no clear D gene. The CDR3 is made up of 18 amino acids. Germline V lookup: CDR1 LGHNA, CDR2 YNFKEQ. V lost 0 bases, J lost 4 bases, and 18 bases lay in between. Here the CDR3 DNA reads TGTGCCAGCAGCCAAGATGGGTCCGGGTCGCTAACCACCGGGGAGCTGTTTTTT. Amino acids: CASSQDGSGSLTTGELFF.

This chain links TRBV7-2 with TRBJ2-3; D is unresolved. Germline V CDR1 and CDR2: SGHTA, FQGNSA. Trimming left V 5 bases short and J 8 bases short, with 14 bases between. The CDR3 totals 13 residues. The CDR3 nucleotides read TGTGCCAGCAGCGCTTCTGGCGGATTTACGCAGTATTTT. Amino acid sequence: CASSASGGFTQYF. Complete variable domain (other parts from reference TRBV7-2 and TRBJ2-3): GAGVSQSPSNKVTEKGKDVELRCDPISGHTALYWYRQSLGQGLEFLIYFQGNSAPDKSGLPSDRFSAERTGGSVSTLTIQRTQQEDSAVYLCASSASGGFTQYFGPGTRLTVL.

The chain has TRBV4-1 and TRBJ2-2, with D possibly TRBD2 on 5 matching bases. There are 15 residues in the CDR3. CDR1 is MGHRA, CDR2 YSYEKL, per germline. The V and J ends lost 0 bases and 7 bases respectively, with 12 bases between them. CDR3 coding DNA: TGCGCCAGCAGCCAAGAAGGGCTAGCCCACGGGGAGCTGTTTTTT. It yields the protein CASSQEGLAHGELFF.